The clone carrying this T cell receptor beta chain was seen just once. Its antigen remains unknown. This sample stems from a study of T cell responses to AZD1222 COVID-19 vaccine. Study-wide background: Combined were second doses at about 4 or about 12 weeks. Study observations and caveats: Per reports, nearly half of all spike-specific TCRs target regions that are unmutated in variants. It was only five to seven AZD1222 recipients who were seropositive at baseline. Donors were largely white British and mainly female; clonal diversity was possibly underestimated.

Produced via immunoSEQ multiplex PCR; TCRdb's table is partial and in-frame only. The sample has roughly 140,000 clones; roughly 88% are singletons. The sequencing here drew on peripheral blood, taken on day 0 of AZD1222 vaccination. This sequence originates from an adult in good health.

As DNA, the CDR3 is TGTGCCAGCGGAGGTAGACGAGCTAACTATGGCTACACCTTC. This gives the protein CASGGRRANYGYTF. This sequence joins TRBV2 and TRBJ1-2; the D is unclear. With 8 bases removed from V and 0 bases from J, the gap between germline ends came to 13 bases. The CDR3 is 14 amino acids. Germline assignment: CDR1 SNHLY and CDR2 FYNNEI.